This record concerns one T cell receptor (beta chain) sequence. Its antigen is still unknown. These data are taken from a study of post-analysis software for immune sequencing data. Study in general: As for disease course, relapsing-remitting, secondary progressive and progressive-relapsing multiple sclerosis were all included.

cDNA libraries for TCR beta contained unique molecular identifiers. The source material, roughly 0.9 to 11 million T cells, gave rise to roughly 500,000 cDNA molecules. TCRdb reprocessed the PCR reads via MiXCR and lists one record per CDR3 protein. Seen here are 650,000 to 850,000 distinct CDR3 sequences, 53% observed once, and the top ten hold 4% to 5.5%. General observations from the study: When the samples were clustered directly with F measure, those that had been prepared in the same batch showed strong co-clustering. Normalized Chao1 diversity was significantly reduced in patients versus controls. Controls showed lower frequencies than patients for 5 or 6 TRBV segments, and TRBV5-6, TRBV5-1 and TRBV20-1 were among these.

V shed 6 bases and J 4 bases; nucleotides not matched to a gene: 5. This CDR3 contains 14 residues. Sequencing used blood. The chain carries TRBV12-3 or TRBV12-4 and TRBJ2-3; 9 positions match TRBD1. The source is a girl aged 5 to 17 with multiple sclerosis. CDR3 DNA sequence: TGTGCCAGCAGGCAACAGGGGGCCGCAGATACGCAGTATTTT. Translation gives CASRQQGAADTQYF.